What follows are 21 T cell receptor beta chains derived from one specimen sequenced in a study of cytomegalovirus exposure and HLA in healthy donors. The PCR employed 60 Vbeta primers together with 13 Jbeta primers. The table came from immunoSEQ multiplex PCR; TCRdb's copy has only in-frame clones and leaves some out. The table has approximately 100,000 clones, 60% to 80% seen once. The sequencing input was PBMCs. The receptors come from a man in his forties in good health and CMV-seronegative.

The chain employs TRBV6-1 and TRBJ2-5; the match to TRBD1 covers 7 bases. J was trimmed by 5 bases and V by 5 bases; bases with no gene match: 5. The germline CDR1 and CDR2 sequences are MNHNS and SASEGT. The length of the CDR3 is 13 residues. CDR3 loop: CASSLNRGETQYF. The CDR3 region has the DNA TGTGCCAGCAGTTTAAACAGGGGTGAGACCCAGTACTTC.

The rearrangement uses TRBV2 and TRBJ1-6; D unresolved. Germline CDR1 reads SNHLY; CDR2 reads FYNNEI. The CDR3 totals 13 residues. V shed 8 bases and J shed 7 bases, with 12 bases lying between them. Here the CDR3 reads CASDRTGNSPLHF. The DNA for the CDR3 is TGTGCCAGCGACCGGACGGGAAATTCACCCCTCCACTTT.

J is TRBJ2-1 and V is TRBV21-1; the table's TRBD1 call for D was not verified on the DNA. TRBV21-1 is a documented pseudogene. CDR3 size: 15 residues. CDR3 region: CASSKYRGQGVEQFF. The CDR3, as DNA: TGTGCCAGCAGCAAATATAGGGGACAGGGGGTTGAGCAGTTCTTC.

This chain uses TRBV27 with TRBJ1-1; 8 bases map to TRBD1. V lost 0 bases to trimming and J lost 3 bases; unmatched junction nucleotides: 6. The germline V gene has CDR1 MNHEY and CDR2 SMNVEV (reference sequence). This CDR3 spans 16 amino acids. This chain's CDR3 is CASSLSTGQGYTEAFF. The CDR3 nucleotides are TGTGCCAGCAGTTTATCGACCGGACAGGGTTACACTGAAGCTTTCTTT.

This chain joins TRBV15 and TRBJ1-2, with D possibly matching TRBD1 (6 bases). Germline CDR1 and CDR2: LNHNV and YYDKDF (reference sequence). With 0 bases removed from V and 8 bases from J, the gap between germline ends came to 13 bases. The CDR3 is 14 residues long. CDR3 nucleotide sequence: TGTGCCACCAGCAGAGATATAGCAGGGGACGGCTACACCTTC. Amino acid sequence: CATSRDIAGDGYTF.

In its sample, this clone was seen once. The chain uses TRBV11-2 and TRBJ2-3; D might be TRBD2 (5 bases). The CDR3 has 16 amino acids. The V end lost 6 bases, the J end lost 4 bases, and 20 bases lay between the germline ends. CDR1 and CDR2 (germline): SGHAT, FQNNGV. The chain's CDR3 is CASRGAGPRPPDTQYF. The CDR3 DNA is TGTGCCAGCAGGGGAGCCGGGCCCCGCCCCCCAGATACGCAGTATTTT.

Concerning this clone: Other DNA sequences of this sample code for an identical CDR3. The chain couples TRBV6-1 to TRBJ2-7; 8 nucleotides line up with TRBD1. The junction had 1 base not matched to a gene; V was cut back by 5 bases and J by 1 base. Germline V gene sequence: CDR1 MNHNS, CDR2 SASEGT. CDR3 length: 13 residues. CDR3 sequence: CASSRTGSYEQYF. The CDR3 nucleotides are TGTGCCAGCAGTCGGACAGGGTCCTACGAGCAGTACTTC.

CDR3 protein: CASSPGTATYEQYF. CDR3 coding DNA: TGTGCCAGCAGCCCCGGGACAGCGACCTACGAGCAGTACTTC. V is TRBV7-7 and J is TRBJ2-7, with 7 nucleotides matching TRBD1. CDR3 length equals 14 residues. The V segment lost 5 bases and the J segment 2 bases; nucleotides outside the gene matches: 6. CDR1 and CDR2 (germline): SSHAT, FNYEAQ (reference sequence).

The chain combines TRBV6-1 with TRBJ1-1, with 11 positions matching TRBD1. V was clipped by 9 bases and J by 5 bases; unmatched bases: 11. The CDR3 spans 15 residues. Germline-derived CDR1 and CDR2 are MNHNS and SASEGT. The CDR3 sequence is CASPGQGALGTEAFF. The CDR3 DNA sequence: TGTGCCAGTCCCGGACAGGGGGCTTTAGGGACTGAAGCTTTCTTT.

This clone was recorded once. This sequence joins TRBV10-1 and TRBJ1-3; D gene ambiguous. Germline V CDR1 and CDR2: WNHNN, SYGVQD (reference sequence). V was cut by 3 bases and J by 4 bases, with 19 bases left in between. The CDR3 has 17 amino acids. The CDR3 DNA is TGCGCCAGCAGTGAAAGTCCGGCAGGAGGCTACGGAAACACCATATATTTT. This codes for CASSESPAGGYGNTIYF.

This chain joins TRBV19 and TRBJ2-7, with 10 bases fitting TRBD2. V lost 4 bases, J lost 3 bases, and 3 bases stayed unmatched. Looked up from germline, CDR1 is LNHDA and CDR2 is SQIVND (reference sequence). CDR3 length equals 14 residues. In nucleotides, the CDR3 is TGTGCCAGTAGTAGGACTAGCGGAAACTACGAGCAGTACTTC. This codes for CASSRTSGNYEQYF.

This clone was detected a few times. CDR3 DNA: TGCGCCAGCAGCCGGGACTGGAACACCGGGGAGCTGTTTTTT. Its translation is CASSRDWNTGELFF. The chain uses TRBV5-1 and TRBJ2-2, with D possibly being TRBD2 (6 bases). Trimming took off 4 bases at V and 1 base at J, with 8 bases between the two ends. Germline V CDR1 and CDR2: SGHRS, YFSETQ. The CDR3 is made up of 14 amino acids.

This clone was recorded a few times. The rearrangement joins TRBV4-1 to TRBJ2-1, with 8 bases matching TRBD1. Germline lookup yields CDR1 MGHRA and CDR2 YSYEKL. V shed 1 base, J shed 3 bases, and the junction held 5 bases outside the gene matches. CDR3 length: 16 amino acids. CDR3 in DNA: TGCGCCAGCAGCCAAGGGGCAGGGGGCCTCTACAATGAGCAGTTCTTC. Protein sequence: CASSQGAGGLYNEQFF.

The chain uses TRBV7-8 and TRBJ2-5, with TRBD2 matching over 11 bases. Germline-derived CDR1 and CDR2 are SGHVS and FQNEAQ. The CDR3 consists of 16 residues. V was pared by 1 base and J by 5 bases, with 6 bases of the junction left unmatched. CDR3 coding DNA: TGTGCCAGCAGCTTAGTAGTAGCGGGGGGGCCCGAGACCCAGTACTTC. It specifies CASSLVVAGGPETQYF.

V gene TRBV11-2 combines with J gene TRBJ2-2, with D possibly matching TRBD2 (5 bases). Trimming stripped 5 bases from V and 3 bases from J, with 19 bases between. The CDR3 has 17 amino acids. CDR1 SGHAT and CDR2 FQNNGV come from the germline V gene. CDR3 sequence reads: CASSPVRAPRDTGELFF. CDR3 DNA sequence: TGTGCCAGCAGCCCCGTGCGGGCGCCGAGGGACACCGGGGAGCTGTTTTTT.

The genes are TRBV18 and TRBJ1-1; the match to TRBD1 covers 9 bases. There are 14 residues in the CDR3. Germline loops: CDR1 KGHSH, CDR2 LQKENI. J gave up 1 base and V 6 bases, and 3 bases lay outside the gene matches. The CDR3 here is CASSLGQGNTEAFF. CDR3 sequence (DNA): TGTGCCAGCTCGCTGGGACAGGGGAACACTGAAGCTTTCTTT.

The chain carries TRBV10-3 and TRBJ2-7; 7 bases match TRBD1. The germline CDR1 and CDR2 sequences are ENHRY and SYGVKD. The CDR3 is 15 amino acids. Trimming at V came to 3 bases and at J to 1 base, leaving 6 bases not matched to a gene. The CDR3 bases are TGTGCCATCAGTGAAGACAGGGCCACTTCCTACGAGCAGTACTTC. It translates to CAISEDRATSYEQYF.

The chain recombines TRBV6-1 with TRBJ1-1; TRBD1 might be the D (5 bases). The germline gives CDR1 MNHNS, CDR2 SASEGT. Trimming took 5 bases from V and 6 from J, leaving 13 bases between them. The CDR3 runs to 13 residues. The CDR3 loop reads CASSLRGLAEAFF. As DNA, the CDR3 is TGTGCCAGCAGTTTAAGGGGTCTTGCTGAAGCTTTCTTT.

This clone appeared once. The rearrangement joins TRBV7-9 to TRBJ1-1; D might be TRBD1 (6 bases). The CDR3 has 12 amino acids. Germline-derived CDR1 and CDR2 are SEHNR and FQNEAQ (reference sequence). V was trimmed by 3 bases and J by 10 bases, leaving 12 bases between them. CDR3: CASSFGQSGAFF. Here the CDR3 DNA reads TGTGCCAGCAGCTTTGGACAGTCCGGAGCTTTCTTT.

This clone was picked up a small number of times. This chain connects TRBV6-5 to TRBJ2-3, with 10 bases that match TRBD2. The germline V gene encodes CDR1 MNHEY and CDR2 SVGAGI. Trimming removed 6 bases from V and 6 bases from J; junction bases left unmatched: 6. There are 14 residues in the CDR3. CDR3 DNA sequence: TGTGCCAGCAGGCGAACTAGCGGGGCCGATACGCAGTATTTT. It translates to CASRRTSGADTQYF.

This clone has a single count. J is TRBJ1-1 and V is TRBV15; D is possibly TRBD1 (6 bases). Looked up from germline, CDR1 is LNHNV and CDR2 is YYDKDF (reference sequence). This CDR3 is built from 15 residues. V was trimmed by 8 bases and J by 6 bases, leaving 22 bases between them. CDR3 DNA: TGTGCCACCTCACCGACGGGGGGGCTGACGGCTGAAGCTTTCTTT. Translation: CATSPTGGLTAEAFF.